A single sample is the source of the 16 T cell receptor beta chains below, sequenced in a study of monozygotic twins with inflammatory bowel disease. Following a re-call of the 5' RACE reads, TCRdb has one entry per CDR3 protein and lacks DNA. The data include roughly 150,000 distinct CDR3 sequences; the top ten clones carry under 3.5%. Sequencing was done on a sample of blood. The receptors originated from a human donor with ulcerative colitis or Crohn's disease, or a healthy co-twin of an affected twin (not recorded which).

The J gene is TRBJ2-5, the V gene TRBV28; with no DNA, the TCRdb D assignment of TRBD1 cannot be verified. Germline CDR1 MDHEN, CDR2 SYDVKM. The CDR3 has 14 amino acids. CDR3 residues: CASSLWQGRETQYF.

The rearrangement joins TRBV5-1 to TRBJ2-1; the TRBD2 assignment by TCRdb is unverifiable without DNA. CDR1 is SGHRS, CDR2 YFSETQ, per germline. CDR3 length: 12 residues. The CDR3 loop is CASSPTSGSTLF.

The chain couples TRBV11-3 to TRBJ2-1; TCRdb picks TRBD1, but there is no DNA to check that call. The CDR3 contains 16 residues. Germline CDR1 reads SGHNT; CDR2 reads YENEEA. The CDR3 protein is CASSLDLGTGYNEQFF.

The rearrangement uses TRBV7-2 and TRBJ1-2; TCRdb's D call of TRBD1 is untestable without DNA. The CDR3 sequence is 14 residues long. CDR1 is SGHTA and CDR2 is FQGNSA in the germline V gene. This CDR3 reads CASSSRAGFYGYTF.

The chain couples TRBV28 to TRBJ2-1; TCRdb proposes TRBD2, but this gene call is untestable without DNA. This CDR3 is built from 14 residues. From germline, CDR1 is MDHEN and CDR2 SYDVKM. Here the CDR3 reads CATFVGLAYNEQFF.

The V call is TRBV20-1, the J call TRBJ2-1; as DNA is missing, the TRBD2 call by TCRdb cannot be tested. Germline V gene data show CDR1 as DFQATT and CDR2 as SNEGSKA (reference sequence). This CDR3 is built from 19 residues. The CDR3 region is CSASITGLAFIPTGNEQFF.

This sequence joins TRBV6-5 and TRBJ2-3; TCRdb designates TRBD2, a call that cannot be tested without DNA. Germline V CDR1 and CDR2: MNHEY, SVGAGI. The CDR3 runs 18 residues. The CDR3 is CASSSRTSGSLRTDTQYF.

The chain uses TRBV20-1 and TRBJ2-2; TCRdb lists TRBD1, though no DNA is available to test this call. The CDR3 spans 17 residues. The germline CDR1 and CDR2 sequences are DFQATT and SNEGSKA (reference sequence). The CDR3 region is CSALRDGGSPPAGELFF.

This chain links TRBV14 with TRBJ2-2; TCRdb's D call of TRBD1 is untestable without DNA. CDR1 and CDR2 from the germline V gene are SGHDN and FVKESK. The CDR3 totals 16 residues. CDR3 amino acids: CASSPRGSPNTGELFF.

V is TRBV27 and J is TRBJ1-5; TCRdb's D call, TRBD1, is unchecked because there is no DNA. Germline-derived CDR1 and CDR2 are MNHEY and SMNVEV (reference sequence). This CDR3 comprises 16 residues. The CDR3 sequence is CASRNLGTGVDQPLHF.

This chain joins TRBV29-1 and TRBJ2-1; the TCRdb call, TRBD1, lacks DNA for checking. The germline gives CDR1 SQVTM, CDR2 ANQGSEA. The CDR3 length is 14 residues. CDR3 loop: CSVPGVGTYNEQFF.

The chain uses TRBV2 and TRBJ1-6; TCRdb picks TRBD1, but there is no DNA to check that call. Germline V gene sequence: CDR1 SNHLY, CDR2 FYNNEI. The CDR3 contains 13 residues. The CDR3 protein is CASSARGGSPLHF.

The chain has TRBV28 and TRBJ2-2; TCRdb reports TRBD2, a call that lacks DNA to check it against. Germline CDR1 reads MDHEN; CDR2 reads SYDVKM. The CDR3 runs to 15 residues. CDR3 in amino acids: CASSLGTLSTGELFF.

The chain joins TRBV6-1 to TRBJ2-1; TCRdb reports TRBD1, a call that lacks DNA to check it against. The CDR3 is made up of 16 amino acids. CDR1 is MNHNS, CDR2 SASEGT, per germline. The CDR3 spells CASKGATVGSYNEQFF.

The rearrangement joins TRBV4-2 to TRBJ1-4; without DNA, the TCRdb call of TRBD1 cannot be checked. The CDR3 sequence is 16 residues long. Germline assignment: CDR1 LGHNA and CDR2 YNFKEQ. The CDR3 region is CASSHGGGRANEKLFF.

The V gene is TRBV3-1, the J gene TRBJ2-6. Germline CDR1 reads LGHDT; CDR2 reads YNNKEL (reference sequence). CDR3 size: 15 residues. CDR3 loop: CASSQNGVGANVLTF.